The 24 T cell receptor beta chains presented below share a single source sample, sequenced in a study of blood T cells in healthy people across ages. The second PCR ran roughly 7 to 12 cycles with a sample-barcoded 5' primer and J-beta primers. TCRdb ran MiXCR on the 5' RACE reads and lists one entry per CDR3 protein. The sample lists fewer than 800,000 distinct CDR3 sequences; more than 40% were seen once. Sequenced sample: blood. The receptors derive from a woman in her fifties or sixties in good health.

This clonotype has a single count. The gene calls are TRBV20-1 and TRBJ2-7, with D uncertain. This CDR3 contains 15 residues. The V end was cut by 0 bases, the J end by 0 bases, with 12 bases between. Germline assignment: CDR1 DFQATT and CDR2 SNEGSKA (reference sequence). CDR3 in DNA: TGCAGTGCTAGAGATATGAAGACAATCTCCTACGAGCAGTACTTC. It specifies CSARDMKTISYEQYF.

V is TRBV30 and J is TRBJ2-5, with D uncertain. The CDR3 extends over 11 amino acids. V was cut by 1 base and J by 11 bases, with 11 bases left in between. Germline loops: CDR1 GTSNPN, CDR2 SVGIG (reference sequence). This CDR3 reads CAWSDRNEQYF. The CDR3 region has the DNA TGTGCCTGGAGTGATCGCAATGAGCAGTACTTC.

This chain joins TRBV18 and TRBJ2-1; TRBD2 might be the D (6 bases). The CDR3 has 15 amino acids. The V gene's germline CDR1 is KGHSH and CDR2 LQKENI. Deletions cut 3 bases from V and 1 base from J, with 10 bases between. CDR3 bases: TGTGCCAGCTCACCCGGGAGTGGTTCCTACAATGAGCAGTTCTTC. It is translated as CASSPGSGSYNEQFF. The whole variable domain, filled in from reference TRBV18 and TRBJ2-1, reads NAGVMQNPRHLVRRRGQEARLRCSPMKGHSHVYWYRQLPEEGLKFMVYLQKENIIDESGMPKERFSAEFPKEGPSILRIQQVVRGDSAAYFCASSPGSGSYNEQFFGPGTRLTVL.

This clonotype was seen only a few times. The chain links TRBV4-2 to TRBJ2-5; 11 bases are shared with TRBD1. Germline CDR1 is LGHNA and CDR2 is YNFKEQ. The CDR3 runs to 15 residues. V lost 1 base to trimming and J lost 11 bases; unmatched junction nucleotides: 9. CDR3 loop: CASSQGTGGLVEQYF. The CDR3 bases are TGTGCCAGCAGCCAAGGGACAGGGGGCCTCGTTGAGCAGTACTTC.

V and J are TRBV7-3 and TRBJ2-2; 7 bases align to TRBD1. The CDR3 contains 13 residues. From germline, CDR1 is SGHTA and CDR2 FQGTGA. J was trimmed by 7 bases and V by 5 bases; bases with no gene match: 4. CDR3 sequence: CASSTTGNGELFF. The CDR3 DNA follows: TGTGCCAGCAGCACGACAGGGAACGGGGAGCTGTTTTTT.

This clonotype was found many times. The chain has TRBV20-1 and TRBJ1-2; 9 nucleotides line up with TRBD1. This CDR3 is built from 14 residues. Germline V gene data show CDR1 as DFQATT and CDR2 as SNEGSKA (reference sequence). With 5 bases clipped from V and 2 bases from J, the junction kept 6 bases outside the gene matches. As DNA, the CDR3 is TGCAGTGCTCCCATCACAGGGGGCAACTATGGCTACACCTTC. Residues: CSAPITGGNYGYTF.

The chain combines TRBV20-1 with TRBJ2-5, with D perhaps assigned TRBD1 or TRBD2 (6 bases each). The V gene's germline CDR1 is DFQATT and CDR2 SNEGSKA (reference sequence). V was clipped by 0 bases and J by 5 bases, with 16 bases between them. The CDR3 is 15 amino acids. CDR3 sequence reads: CSARDPRGPGETQYF. As DNA, the CDR3 is TGCAGTGCTAGAGACCCCCGGGGGCCGGGGGAGACCCAGTACTTC.

A note on this clonotype: A junction boundary mismatches the germline segment, possibly from a read error. The chain links TRBV20-1 to TRBJ2-7; maybe TRBD2 (7 bases). CDR1 DFQATT and CDR2 SNEGSKA come from the germline V gene (reference sequence). There are 15 residues in the CDR3. The chain's CDR3 is CGARDDRGASYEQYF. The DNA of the CDR3 is TGCGGTGCTAGAGATGACCGGGGGGCTTCCTACGAGCAGTACTTC.

The chain employs TRBV29-1 and TRBJ2-7; 7 bases line up with TRBD1. Germline loops: CDR1 SQVTM, CDR2 ANQGSEA. V lost 7 bases to trimming and J lost 5 bases; unmatched junction nucleotides: 11. CDR3 length: 13 residues. CDR3 bases: TGCAGCGCCGGACAGGACTTAGGCAACGAGCAGTACTTC. Translating it yields CSAGQDLGNEQYF.

The CDR3 sequence is CASSEGIGTGSYEQYF. In DNA form, the CDR3 reads TGTGCCAGCAGTGAGGGTATAGGGACAGGGTCCTACGAGCAGTACTTC. The rearrangement links TRBV2 to TRBJ2-7, with TRBD1 matching 9 bases. The ends lost 3 bases at V and 1 base at J; junction bases unmatched: 7. This CDR3 region has 16 residues. CDR1 and CDR2 (germline): SNHLY, FYNNEI.

The chain carries TRBV11-2 and TRBJ2-5; D is undetermined. The CDR3 has 15 residues. Germline CDR1 and CDR2: SGHAT and FQNNGV. With 5 bases removed from V and 1 base from J, the gap between germline ends came to 14 bases. The CDR3 is CASSPQLLPQETQYF. The CDR3 nucleotides are TGTGCCAGCAGCCCACAACTCCTCCCCCAAGAGACCCAGTACTTC.

This chain joins TRBV20-1 and TRBJ2-3; TRBD1 might be the D (8 bases). Germline loops: CDR1 DFQATT, CDR2 SNEGSKA (reference sequence). Trimming took 3 bases from V and 5 from J, leaving 21 bases between them. This CDR3 spans 16 amino acids. The CDR3 bases are TGCAGTGCTAGTGGGGTGAAGGGGGGGACAGGAGATACGCAGTATTTT. Translating it yields CSASGVKGGTGDTQYF.

This chain links TRBV20-1 with TRBJ1-6; no clear D gene. Germline CDR1 DFQATT, CDR2 SNEGSKA (reference sequence). Trimming shortened V by 0 bases and J by 2 bases, and 14 bases separated the two germline ends. The CDR3 is 17 amino acids. In DNA, the CDR3 is TGCAGTGCTAGAGACCTTGGAAAGGGCGCCTATAATTCACCCCTCCACTTT. Translation gives CSARDLGKGAYNSPLHF.

In its sample, this clonotype was seen a few times. V is TRBV5-1 and J is TRBJ2-3; D gene ambiguous. CDR1 SGHRS and CDR2 YFSETQ come from the germline V gene. Deletions cut 2 bases from V and 5 bases from J, with 6 bases between. This CDR3 has 12 amino acids. The CDR3 loop is CASSFPGDTQYF. The CDR3 DNA is TGCGCCAGCAGCTTTCCCGGAGATACGCAGTATTTT.

The gene calls are TRBV7-8 and TRBJ1-1, with D possibly matching TRBD1 (6 bases). This CDR3 region has 15 residues. Trimming took off 7 bases at V and 4 bases at J, with 19 bases between the two ends. Germline CDR1 SGHVS, CDR2 FQNEAQ. The CDR3 region has the DNA TGTGCCAGCACCCGATGGGGGGGGCCGAGCACTGAAGCTTTCTTT. Encoded protein: CASTRWGGPSTEAFF.

This clonotype was recorded a few times. This chain connects TRBV6-2 or TRBV6-3 to TRBJ2-7, with TRBD2 matching 14 bases. Germline loops: CDR1 MNHEY, CDR2 SVGEGT. The CDR3 covers 17 residues. V gave up 7 bases and J gave up 3 bases; unmatched junction bases: 11. CDR3 in amino acids: CASNGTPGTSGSYEQYF. Written as DNA, the CDR3 is TGTGCCAGCAACGGGACTCCGGGGACTAGCGGGAGCTACGAGCAGTACTTC.

The rearrangement links TRBV24-1 to TRBJ2-1; 7 positions agree with TRBD2. Germline assignment: CDR1 KGHDR and CDR2 SFDVKD. The V and J ends lost 9 bases and 6 bases, in that order; junction bases with no gene match: 10. The CDR3 consists of 14 residues. Here the CDR3 reads CATAPRRESNEQFF. Here the CDR3 DNA reads TGTGCCACCGCTCCGCGGCGGGAGAGCAATGAGCAGTTCTTC.

The chain couples TRBV12-3 or TRBV12-4 to TRBJ2-5; TRBD2 matches at 10 bases. The end of the DNA fits TRBJ2-7 better, so the J call may be wrong. The CDR3 is made up of 16 amino acids. CDR3 DNA sequence: TGTGCCAGCAGTCCGGGACTAGCGCGAGCGGTCTACGAGCAGTACTTC. Its translation: CASSPGLARAVYEQYF.

This sequence joins TRBV29-1 and TRBJ2-5; a possible D gene is TRBD1 (5 bases). Germline CDR1 is SQVTM and CDR2 is ANQGSEA. The CDR3 consists of 14 residues. V dropped 4 bases and J dropped 5 bases, with 17 bases sitting between them. This chain's CDR3 is CSVGAGSARETQYF. The CDR3 nucleotides read TGCAGCGTTGGGGCAGGGTCAGCGAGGGAGACCCAGTACTTC.

The chain has TRBV30 and TRBJ2-5, with 8 bases identical to TRBD2. The CDR3 consists of 15 residues. The V gene end was trimmed by 0 bases and the J gene end by 11 bases; junction bases not matched to a gene: 14. Germline CDR1 reads GTSNPN; CDR2 reads SVGIG (reference sequence). The CDR3 region is CAWSVPREGREEQYF. The CDR3 region has the DNA TGTGCCTGGAGTGTACCCCGGGAGGGCCGTGAAGAGCAGTACTTC.

The chain combines TRBV4-3 with TRBJ2-6; the D gene is possibly TRBD2 (5 bases). This CDR3 is 21 amino acids long. CDR1 and CDR2 (germline): LGHNA, YSLEER. V was clipped by 4 bases and J by 0 bases, with 25 bases between them. The CDR3 coding sequence is TGCGCCAGCAGCCCCTCCCGCCGGGGTCGACTTAGTATCTCTGGGGCCAACGTCCTGACTTTC. Translating it yields CASSPSRRGRLSISGANVLTF.

The rearrangement joins TRBV29-1 to TRBJ2-3, with 11 bases that match TRBD2. V trimming: 1 base; J trimming: 4 bases; junction bases outside the gene matches: 7. This CDR3 has 16 amino acids. Per the germline V gene, CDR1 is SQVTM and CDR2 is ANQGSEA. The CDR3 sequence is CSVEVLGLAGSDTQYF. The CDR3 coding sequence is TGCAGCGTTGAAGTTCTCGGACTAGCGGGTTCAGATACGCAGTATTTT.

V and J are TRBV20-1 and TRBJ2-5, with 8 bases that match TRBD2. V lost 4 bases to trimming and J lost 5 bases; unmatched junction nucleotides: 12. The CDR3 totals 15 residues. Germline CDR1 DFQATT, CDR2 SNEGSKA (reference sequence). Written as DNA, the CDR3 is TGCAGTGCTAATTCCCGACTAGCGCGAGGGGAGACCCAGTACTTC. It translates to CSANSRLARGETQYF.

Regarding this clonotype: Mismatch with germline at one junction end may stem from a read error. The chain uses TRBV30 and TRBJ2-5; a weak D match, TRBD1 (6 bases). The CDR3 covers 13 residues. Per germline, CDR1 GTSNPN and CDR2 SVGIG (reference sequence). In DNA form, the CDR3 reads TGTGCCTGGAGTCCAGGGGCCCAAGGGACCCAGTACTTC. This gives the protein CAWSPGAQGTQYF.